This TCR beta chain was identified during a study of CD8+CD57+ T cells in acquired aplastic anemia. Study-wide background: The mean DNA yield obtained from sorted CD4+ and CD8+ cells came to around 3 ug. Findings and limits, study-wide: Patients and controls shared around 30 CD8+ CDR3 sequences. Patients and controls were not found to differ significantly in CD8+ Simpson's diversity.

Genomic DNA acted as the template from which TCR beta VDJ combination and CDR3 sequence profiling were carried out. TCRdb re-called the reads through MiXCR, storing one row per CDR3 protein. Among about 200,000 distinct CDR3 sequences, about a third were seen once, and the ten largest hold around 1.1%. A note on this clonotype: Its specificity is unknown.

Germline CDR1 MNHEY, CDR2 SVGAGI. Trimming removed 0 bases from V and 6 bases from J, with 18 bases in between. CDR3 size: 16 residues. This TCR derives from a human donor in good health, serving as a control. This chain uses TRBV6-5 with TRBJ2-7; no clear D gene. The sequenced sample consisted of sorted CD4+, CD8+, or CD8+CD57+ T cells (not recorded which) from PBMCs. CDR3 amino acids: CASSYSRRLDLSEQYF. For the CDR3, the DNA is TGTGCCAGCAGTTACTCGAGGCGACTGGATCTCTCCGAGCAGTACTTC.